This TCR beta chain was found in a study of shared clonotypes between healthy human individuals (TCRdb year 2020). General notes on the study: The cohort included a few men and a couple of women between 18 and 49 years of age. Per donor, leukapheresis produced somewhere between about 0.94 and 9.5 billion PBMCs. Blood TCR repertoires of five healthy adults were deeply sequenced to estimate repertoire size and the extent of clonotype sharing between individuals. Libraries were prepared and TCR repertoires were sequenced by different laboratories using diverse techniques, in order to increase sequencing depth and limit assay-specific biases. Per donor, three plates each were used for CD4 naive and CD4 memory, two for CD8 naive, and one for CD8 memory. Results the study describes overall, beyond this receptor: Across a few donors, approximately 5% of naive CD4, around 3.5% of naive CD8, approximately 2.5% of memory CD4, and over 0.35% of memory CD8 clonotypes were shared. Estimated clonotype richness was generally larger for naive than for memory subsets. Sampling was limited to blood, and TCR repertoires in tissue likely differ from TCR repertoires in blood. Pairwise subsampling led to the expectation that sequencing depth would affect the degree of clonotype sharing among donors. Even with the large sequencing depth, rarefaction of the sorted-subset datasets indicated that sequencing was incomplete. Compared with non-shared clonotypes, the clonotypes found in all four sorted-subset donors had higher generation probabilities. Because the study included a small number of donors, the genetic and exposure-history diversity represented was limited.

Using the deep immunoSEQ assay, TCR CDR3 regions were amplified from genomic DNA by multiplex PCR. For each cell subset, the extracted genomic DNA was distributed evenly across all wells of several immunoSEQ 96-well plates, and each plate served as one replicate. For sorted subsets, roughly 200 ng of genomic DNA, equivalent to around 30,000 T cell genomes, went into each replicate PCR. Purified libraries were quantified with a Qubit 3.0 fluorometer, sized on a Bioanalyzer 2100, and re-quantified with the KAPA Library Quantification kit. Every immunoSEQ 96-well plate was sequenced on a dedicated single-read 150-cycle Illumina NextSeq 550 flow cell. The paper's processing steps were these. Because the immunoSEQ output included only junctional sequences and no quality scores, the filtering could not be the same as the filtering used for full-length reads. Sequences were annotated with PyIR, a Python wrapper for IgBLAST v1.9, using IMGT germline references to assign V/J genes and CDR3. Reads were filtered out if the reads had weak V/J assignments (E-value above 1e-6), no CDR3, stop codons, out-of-frame junctions, or ambiguous translated residues. A V3J clonotype was defined by an identical inferred V gene, J gene, and CDR3 amino acid sequence. To compute the percentage overlap between repertoires, the number of shared unique clonotypes was divided by the size of the smaller repertoire. Repertoire richness was assessed with RTK rarefaction, the Chao1 estimator, and Recon v2.1 estimates of unobserved clonotypes. Generation probabilities for all TCRbeta clonotypes obtained by the gDNA method from several donors were computed using OLGA. This is the immuneACCESS table as TCRdb keeps it, with only in-frame sequences that have V and J called. A part of the clones is gone; compared with another copy, unresolved V genes explain less than half, and the rest is unexplained. V, J and clone size were drawn from that table, and D and trimming were deduced from the DNA. This sample has about 110,000 clones in its table, and 68% of those were observed once. The ten largest clones add up to about 24% of the sample.

V gives up 4 bases and J gives up 1 base, and the segment between their germline ends measures 9 bases. The CDR3 spans 14 residues, from the cysteine through the phenylalanine. The entry retains the CDR3 DNA only, 42 bases that are in frame from base 1. According to the germline V gene, CDR1 reads SGHRS and CDR2 reads YFSETQ. Donors were healthy HIV-negative adults with no recently reported acute infections or vaccinations. All donors were Caucasian adults living in Nashville, Tennessee, USA. CD8 memory samples consisted of magnetically selected CD45RO+ cells combined with CCR7-negative CD45RA+ effector memory (TemRA) cells. After blood collection by leukapheresis, PBMCs were isolated using Ficoll-Histopaque density gradient centrifugation and then cryopreserved in the vapor phase of liquid nitrogen. Purity and quantity of every magnetically sorted T cell population were checked by analytical flow cytometry. Genomic DNA was isolated from each sorted fraction and quantified by UV absorbance on a Nanodrop 2000c.

In regard to this clone: What antigen it recognizes has not been identified. No per-base quality is available; no much larger clone lies one base away. This CDR3 is also generated by other DNA sequences in the sample.

The clonotype comes from a woman aged 25 to 45 in good health. The chain is made from TRBV5-1 and TRBJ1-3; TRBD1 is possibly the D segment (5 matching bases). Sequences were obtained from memory CD8+ T cells sorted from blood. The cell subset or site label on this specimen signifies: CD45RO+ cells pooled with CCR7-negative TemRA cells. The DNA sequence is given as TGCGCCAGCAGCCTAGGGACTTCTGGAAACACCATATATTTT. Translated, this gives CASSLGTSGNTIYF.